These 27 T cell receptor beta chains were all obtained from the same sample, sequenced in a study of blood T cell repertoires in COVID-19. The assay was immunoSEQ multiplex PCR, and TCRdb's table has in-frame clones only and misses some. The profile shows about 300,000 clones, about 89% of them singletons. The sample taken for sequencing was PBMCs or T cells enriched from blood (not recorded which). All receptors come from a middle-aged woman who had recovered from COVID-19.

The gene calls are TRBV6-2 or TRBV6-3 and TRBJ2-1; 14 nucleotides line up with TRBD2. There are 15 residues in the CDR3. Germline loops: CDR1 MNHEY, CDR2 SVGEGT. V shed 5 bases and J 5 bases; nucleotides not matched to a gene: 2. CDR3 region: CASSRLAGGHNEQFF. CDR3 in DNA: TGTGCCAGCAGTCGACTAGCGGGAGGGCACAATGAGCAGTTCTTC.

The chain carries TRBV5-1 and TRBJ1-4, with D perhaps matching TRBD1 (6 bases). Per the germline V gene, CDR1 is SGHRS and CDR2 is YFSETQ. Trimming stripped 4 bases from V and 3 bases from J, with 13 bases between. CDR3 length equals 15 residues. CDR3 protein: CASSPREGANEKLFF. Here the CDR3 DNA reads TGCGCCAGCAGCCCCCGCGAGGGGGCTAATGAAAAACTGTTTTTT. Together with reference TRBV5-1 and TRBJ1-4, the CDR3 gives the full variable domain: KAGVTQTPRYLIKTRGQQVTLSCSPISGHRSVSWYQQTPGQGLQFLFEYFSETQRNKGNFPGRFSGRQFSNSRSEMNVSTLELGDSALYLCASSPREGANEKLFFGSGTQLSVL.

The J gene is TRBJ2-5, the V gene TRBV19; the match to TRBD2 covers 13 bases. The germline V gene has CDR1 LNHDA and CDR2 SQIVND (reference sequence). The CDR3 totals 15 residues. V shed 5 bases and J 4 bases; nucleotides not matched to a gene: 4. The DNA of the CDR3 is TGTGCCAGTAGTTCCGGGACTAGCGGGGTAGAGACCCAGTACTTC. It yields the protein CASSSGTSGVETQYF.

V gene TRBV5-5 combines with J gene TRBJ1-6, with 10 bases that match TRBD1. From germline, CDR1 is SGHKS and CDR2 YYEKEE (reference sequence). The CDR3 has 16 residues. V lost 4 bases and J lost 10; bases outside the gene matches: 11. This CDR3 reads CASSGSGWTGGSPLHF. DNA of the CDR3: TGTGCCAGCAGCGGCTCCGGTTGGACAGGGGGATCACCCCTCCACTTT.

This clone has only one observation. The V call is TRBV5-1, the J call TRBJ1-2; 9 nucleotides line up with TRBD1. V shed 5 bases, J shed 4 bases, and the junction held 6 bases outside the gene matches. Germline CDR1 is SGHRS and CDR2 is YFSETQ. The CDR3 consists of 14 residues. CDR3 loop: CASRTGTGLYGYTF. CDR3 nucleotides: TGCGCCAGCAGAACCGGGACAGGGCTCTATGGCTACACCTTC.

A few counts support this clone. CDR3 DNA sequence: TGTGCCAGCAGCTTACAGGGGGCCTCTGGAAACACCATATATTTT. Translating gives CASSLQGASGNTIYF. The chain uses TRBV11-2 and TRBJ1-3, with TRBD1 identical over 8 bases. With V trimmed by 2 bases and J by 0 bases, 0 bases remained unmatched. This CDR3 is built from 15 residues. CDR1 SGHAT and CDR2 FQNNGV come from the germline V gene.

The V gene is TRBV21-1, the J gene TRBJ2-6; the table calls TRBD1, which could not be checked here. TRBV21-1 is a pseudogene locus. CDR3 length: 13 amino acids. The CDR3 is CAFQALWANVLTF. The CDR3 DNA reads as TGTGCCTTCCAGGCTCTGTGGGCCAACGTCCTGACTTTC.

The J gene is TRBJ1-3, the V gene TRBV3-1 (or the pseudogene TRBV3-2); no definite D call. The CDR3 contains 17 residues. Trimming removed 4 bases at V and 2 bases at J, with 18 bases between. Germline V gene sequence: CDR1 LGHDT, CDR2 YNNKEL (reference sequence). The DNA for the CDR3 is TGTGCCAGCAGCCCGATCGAACGGGGTCTAACTGGAAACACCATATATTTT. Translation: CASSPIERGLTGNTIYF.

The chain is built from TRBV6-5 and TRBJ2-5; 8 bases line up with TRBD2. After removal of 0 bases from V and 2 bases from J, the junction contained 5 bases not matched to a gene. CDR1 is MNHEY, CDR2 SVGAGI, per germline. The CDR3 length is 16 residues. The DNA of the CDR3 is TGTGCCAGCAGTTACTCTCTAGCGGGCAGACAAGAGACCCAGTACTTC. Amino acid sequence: CASSYSLAGRQETQYF.

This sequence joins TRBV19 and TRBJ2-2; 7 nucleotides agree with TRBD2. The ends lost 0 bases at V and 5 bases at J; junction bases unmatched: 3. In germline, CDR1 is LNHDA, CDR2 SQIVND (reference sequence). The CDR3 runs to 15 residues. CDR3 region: CASSIEGAGTGELFF. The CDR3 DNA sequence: TGTGCCAGTAGTATAGAAGGAGCGGGGACCGGGGAGCTGTTTTTT.

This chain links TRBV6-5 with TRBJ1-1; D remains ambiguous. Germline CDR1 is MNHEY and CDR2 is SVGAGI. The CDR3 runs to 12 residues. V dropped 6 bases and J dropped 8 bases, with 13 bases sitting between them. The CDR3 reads CASRSPFGEAFF. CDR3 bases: TGTGCCAGCAGATCCCCCTTCGGGGAAGCTTTCTTT.

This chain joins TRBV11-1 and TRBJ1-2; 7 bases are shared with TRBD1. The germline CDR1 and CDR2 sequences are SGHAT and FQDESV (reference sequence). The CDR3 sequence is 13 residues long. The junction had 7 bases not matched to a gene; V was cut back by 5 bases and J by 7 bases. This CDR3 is CASSPDRAAGYTF. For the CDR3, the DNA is TGTGCCAGCAGCCCCGACAGGGCGGCTGGCTACACCTTC. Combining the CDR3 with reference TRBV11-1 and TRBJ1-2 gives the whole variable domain EAEVAQSPRYKITEKSQAVAFWCDPISGHATLYWYRQILGQGPELLVQFQDESVVDDSQLPKDRFSAERLKGVDSTLKIQPAELGDSAMYLCASSPDRAAGYTFGSGTRLTVV.

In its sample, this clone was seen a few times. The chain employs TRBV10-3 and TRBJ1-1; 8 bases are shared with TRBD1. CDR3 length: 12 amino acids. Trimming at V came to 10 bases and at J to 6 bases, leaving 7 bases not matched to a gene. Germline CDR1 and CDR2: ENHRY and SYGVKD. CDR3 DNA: TGTGCCAGCCAGGGGACAGGTGCTGAAGCTTTCTTT. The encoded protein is CASQGTGAEAFF.

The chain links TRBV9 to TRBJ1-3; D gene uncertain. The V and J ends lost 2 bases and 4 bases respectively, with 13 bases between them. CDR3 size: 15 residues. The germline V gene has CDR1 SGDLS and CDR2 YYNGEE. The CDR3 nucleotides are TGTGCCAGCAGCGTGTCAGTCGCCGGGGGAAACACCATATATTTT. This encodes CASSVSVAGGNTIYF.

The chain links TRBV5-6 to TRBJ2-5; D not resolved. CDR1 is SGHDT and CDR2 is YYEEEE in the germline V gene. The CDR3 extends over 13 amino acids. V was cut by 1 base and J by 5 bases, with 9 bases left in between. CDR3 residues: CASSLRVLETQYF. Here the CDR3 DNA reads TGTGCCAGCAGCTTGCGAGTCTTGGAGACCCAGTACTTC.

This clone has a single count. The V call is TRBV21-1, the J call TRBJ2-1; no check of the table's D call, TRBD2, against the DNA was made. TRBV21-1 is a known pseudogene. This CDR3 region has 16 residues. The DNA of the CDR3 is TGTGCCAGCAGCAAAGACGTAGCGGGAGGGCCTAATGAGCAGTTCTTC. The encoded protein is CASSKDVAGGPNEQFF.

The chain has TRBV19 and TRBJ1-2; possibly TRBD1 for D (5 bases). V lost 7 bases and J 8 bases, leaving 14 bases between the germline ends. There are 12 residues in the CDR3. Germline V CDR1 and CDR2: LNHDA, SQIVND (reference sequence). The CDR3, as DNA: TGTGCCAGTACGGGGAGGGGACGAGGCTACACCTTC. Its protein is CASTGRGRGYTF.

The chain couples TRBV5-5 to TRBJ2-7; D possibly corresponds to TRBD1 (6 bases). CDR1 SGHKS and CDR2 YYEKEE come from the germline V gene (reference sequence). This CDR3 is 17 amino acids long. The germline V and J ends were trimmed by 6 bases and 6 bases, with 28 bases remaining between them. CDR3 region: CASNPLWTARGHGEQYF. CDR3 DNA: TGTGCCAGCAACCCCCTCTGGACAGCCAGGGGACACGGCGAGCAGTACTTC. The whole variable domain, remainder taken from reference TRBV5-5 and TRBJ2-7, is DAGVTQSPTHLIKTRGQQVTLRCSPISGHKSVSWYQQVLGQGPQFIFQYYEKEERGRGNFPDRFSARQFPNYSSELNVNALLLGDSALYLCASNPLWTARGHGEQYFGPGTRLTVT.

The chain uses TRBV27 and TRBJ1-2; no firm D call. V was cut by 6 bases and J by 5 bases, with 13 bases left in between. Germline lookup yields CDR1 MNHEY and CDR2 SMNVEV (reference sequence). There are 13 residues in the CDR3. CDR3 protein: CASRDSASYGYTF. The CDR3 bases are TGTGCCAGCAGAGATAGCGCCTCTTATGGCTACACCTTC.

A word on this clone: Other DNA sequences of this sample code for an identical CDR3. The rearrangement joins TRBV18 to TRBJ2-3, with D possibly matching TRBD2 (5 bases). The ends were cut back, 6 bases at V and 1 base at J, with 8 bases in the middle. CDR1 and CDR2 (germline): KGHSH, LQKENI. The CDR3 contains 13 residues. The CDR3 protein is CASSLGGTDTQYF. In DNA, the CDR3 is TGTGCCAGCTCTCTCGGGGGCACAGATACGCAGTATTTT.

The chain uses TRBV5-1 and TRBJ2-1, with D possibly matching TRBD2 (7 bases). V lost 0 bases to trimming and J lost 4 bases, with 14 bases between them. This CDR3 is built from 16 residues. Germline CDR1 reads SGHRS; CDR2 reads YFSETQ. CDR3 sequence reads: CASSLVGQLAYNEQFF. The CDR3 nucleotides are TGCGCCAGCAGCTTGGTGGGACAACTAGCGTACAATGAGCAGTTCTTC.

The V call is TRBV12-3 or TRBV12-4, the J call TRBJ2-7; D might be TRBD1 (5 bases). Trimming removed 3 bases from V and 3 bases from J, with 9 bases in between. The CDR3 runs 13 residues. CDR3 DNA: TGTGCCAGCAGTTTCGGCAGGGTCTACGAGCAGTACTTC. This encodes CASSFGRVYEQYF.

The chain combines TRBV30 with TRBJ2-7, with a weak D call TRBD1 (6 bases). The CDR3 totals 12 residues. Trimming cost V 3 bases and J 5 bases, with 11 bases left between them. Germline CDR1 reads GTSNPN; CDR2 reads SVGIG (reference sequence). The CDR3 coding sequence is TGTGCCTGGAGGGCAGGGGCCCACGAGCAGTACTTC. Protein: CAWRAGAHEQYF.

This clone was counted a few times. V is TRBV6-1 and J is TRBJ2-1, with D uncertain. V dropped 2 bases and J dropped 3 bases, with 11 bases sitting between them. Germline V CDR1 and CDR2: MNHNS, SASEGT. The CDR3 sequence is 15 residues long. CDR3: CASSENYLSYNEQFF. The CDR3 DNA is TGTGCCAGCAGTGAAAATTACTTGAGCTACAATGAGCAGTTCTTC.

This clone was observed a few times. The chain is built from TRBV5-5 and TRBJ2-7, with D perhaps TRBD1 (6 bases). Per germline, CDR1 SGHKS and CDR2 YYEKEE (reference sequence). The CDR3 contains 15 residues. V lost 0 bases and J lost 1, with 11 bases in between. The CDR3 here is CASSLGTDGSYEQYF. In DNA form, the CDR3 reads TGTGCCAGCAGCTTGGGGACAGATGGGTCCTACGAGCAGTACTTC.

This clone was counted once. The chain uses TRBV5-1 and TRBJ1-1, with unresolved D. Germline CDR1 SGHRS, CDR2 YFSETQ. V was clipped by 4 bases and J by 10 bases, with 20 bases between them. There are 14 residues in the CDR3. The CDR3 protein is CASSATGGSLVAFF. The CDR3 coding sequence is TGCGCCAGCAGCGCCACTGGAGGGAGTTTAGTAGCTTTCTTT. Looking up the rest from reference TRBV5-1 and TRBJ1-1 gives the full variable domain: KAGVTQTPRYLIKTRGQQVTLSCSPISGHRSVSWYQQTPGQGLQFLFEYFSETQRNKGNFPGRFSGRQFSNSRSEMNVSTLELGDSALYLCASSATGGSLVAFFGQGTRLTVV.

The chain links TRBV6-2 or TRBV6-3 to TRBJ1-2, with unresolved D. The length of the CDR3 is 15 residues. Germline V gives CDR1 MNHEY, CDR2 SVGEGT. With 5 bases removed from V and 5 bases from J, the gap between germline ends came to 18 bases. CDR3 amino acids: CASSDVRGKGYGYTF. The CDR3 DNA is TGTGCCAGCAGTGACGTGCGGGGTAAAGGATATGGCTACACCTTC.